The 29 T cell receptor beta chains given below trace back to one sample, sequenced in a study of early T cells in non-severe SARS-CoV-2 infection. One entry per CDR3 protein, called by TCRdb with MiXCR from the 5' RACE reads. The table lists under 100,000 distinct CDR3 sequences, about 13% of them singletons. Material for sequencing was whole blood. These TCRs come from an adult who was a healthcare worker with PCR-confirmed SARS-CoV-2 infection or an uninfected control (not recorded which).

The sample holds many counts of this clonotype. The CDR3 is CASSLLDLRNSPLHF. The CDR3 nucleotides read TGTGCCAGCAGCTTATTGGACCTCCGAAATTCACCCCTCCACTTT. The chain couples TRBV7-9 to TRBJ1-6; no firm D call. Germline CDR1 SEHNR, CDR2 FQNEAQ (reference sequence). The CDR3 totals 15 residues. The V gene lost 2 bases and the J gene lost 7 bases, with 12 bases spanning the gap.

As regards this clonotype: At one end the junction does not follow the germline gene, possibly because of a read error. The genes are TRBV10-1 and TRBJ2-7, with 10 bases that match TRBD1. The CDR3 runs 13 residues. Looked up from germline, CDR1 is WNHNN and CDR2 is SYGVQD (reference sequence). This CDR3 is CASRWDRGHEQYF. In nucleotides, the CDR3 is TGTGCCAGCCGATGGGACAGGGGCCACGAGCAGTACTTC.

This clonotype was picked up a small number of times. The chain recombines TRBV3-1 with TRBJ2-7; 8 bases are a match to TRBD2. CDR1 and CDR2 (germline): LGHDT, YNNKEL (reference sequence). The CDR3 is 16 amino acids. The trim removed 3 bases at V and 0 bases at J, leaving 7 bases unmatched. CDR3 sequence reads: CASSQTWRGDSYEQYF. CDR3 DNA: TGTGCCAGCAGCCAGACCTGGCGGGGGGACTCCTACGAGCAGTACTTC.

The chain has TRBV20-1 and TRBJ1-2; no clear D gene. The CDR3 sequence is 12 residues long. Germline loops: CDR1 DFQATT, CDR2 SNEGSKA (reference sequence). The ends were cut back, 0 bases at V and 5 bases at J, with 7 bases in the middle. CDR3 in DNA: TGCAGTGCTAGAGATGGAGTTTATGGCTACACCTTC. Protein: CSARDGVYGYTF.

This clonotype was recorded a few times. V is TRBV20-1 and J is TRBJ2-1; D is undetermined. Germline loops: CDR1 DFQATT, CDR2 SNEGSKA (reference sequence). The CDR3 has 15 amino acids. V was shortened by 3 bases and J by 1 base, with 13 bases between the two germline ends. The CDR3 sequence: CSASSRLNSYNEQFF. CDR3 bases: TGCAGTGCTAGTTCCCGGCTTAATTCCTACAATGAGCAGTTCTTC.

This clonotype appeared a few times. This chain links TRBV5-1 with TRBJ1-1, with a tentative D call TRBD1 (6 bases). The V gene's germline CDR1 is SGHRS and CDR2 YFSETQ. The CDR3 totals 22 residues. Trimming removed 0 bases at V and 6 bases at J, with 36 bases between. The CDR3 spells CASSLALSDRGEIRGPVPEAFF. The DNA for the CDR3 is TGCGCCAGCAGCTTGGCCTTGTCGGACAGAGGCGAAATCCGGGGTCCGGTCCCTGAAGCTTTCTTT.

The rearrangement uses TRBV6-2 or TRBV6-3 and TRBJ1-2; D ambiguous. This CDR3 has 16 amino acids. Looked up from germline, CDR1 is MNHEY and CDR2 is SVGEGT. Trimming removed 7 bases at V and 3 bases at J, with 21 bases between. CDR3 protein: CASNPYEGSFDYGYTF. As DNA, the CDR3 is TGTGCCAGCAATCCTTATGAGGGCTCATTCGACTATGGCTACACCTTC.

This clonotype has at least ten counts. The rearrangement links TRBV7-9 to TRBJ2-1; 9 positions match TRBD1. The CDR3 runs 14 residues. The germline V gene has CDR1 SEHNR and CDR2 FQNEAQ (reference sequence). Trimming cost V 5 bases and J 5 bases; bases outside gene matches: 4. The CDR3 sequence is CASSLGTGHNEQFF. The CDR3 nucleotides are TGTGCCAGCAGCCTGGGGACAGGGCACAATGAGCAGTTCTTC.

This clonotype has a count of ten or more. J is TRBJ2-1 and V is TRBV24-1; weak D call: TRBD1 (6 bases). The CDR3 has 15 amino acids. V was pared by 6 bases and J by 3 bases, with 14 bases between. CDR1 KGHDR and CDR2 SFDVKD come from the germline V gene. CDR3 loop: CATSQGPRFYNEQFF. For the CDR3, the DNA is TGTGCCACCAGTCAGGGGCCCCGGTTCTACAATGAGCAGTTCTTC.

This clonotype was detected ten times or more. This rearrangement joins TRBV19 to TRBJ2-5; either TRBD1 or TRBD2 may supply D (6 bases each). Trimming stripped 6 bases from V and 5 bases from J, with 16 bases between. The CDR3 spans 14 residues. CDR1 is LNHDA and CDR2 is SQIVND in the germline V gene (reference sequence). In DNA, the CDR3 is TGTGCCAGTAGACTACAGGGAGGAGTGGAGACCCAGTACTTC. This translates into CASRLQGGVETQYF.

This clonotype has at least ten counts. V usage is TRBV12-3 or TRBV12-4 and J usage is TRBJ2-2; 9 nucleotides agree with TRBD1. This CDR3 spans 17 amino acids. V lost 7 bases and J lost 6; bases outside the gene matches: 15. This CDR3 reads CASTPPSGGQGPGELFF. The CDR3 DNA sequence: TGTGCCAGCACCCCACCTAGTGGGGGACAGGGCCCCGGGGAGCTGTTTTTT.

This clonotype was detected many times. The chain combines TRBV12-5 with TRBJ2-5, with a tentative D call TRBD2 (5 bases). CDR1 is LGHNT and CDR2 is FRNRAP in the germline V gene. This CDR3 is built from 14 residues. Trimming left V 1 base short and J 5 bases short, with 11 bases between. The CDR3 reads CASGLEAASETQYF. Here the CDR3 DNA reads TGTGCTAGTGGTTTGGAAGCGGCCTCGGAGACCCAGTACTTC.

The chain joins TRBV7-6 to TRBJ2-7; 10 bases line up with TRBD1. V trimming: 4 bases; J trimming: 3 bases; junction bases outside the gene matches: 9. The CDR3 contains 16 residues. Germline loops: CDR1 SGHVS, CDR2 FNYEAQ. The CDR3 protein is CASSSDTGQGIYEQYF. The CDR3, as DNA: TGTGCCAGCAGCTCAGATACGGGACAGGGGATCTACGAGCAGTACTTC.

This rearrangement joins TRBV10-3 to TRBJ1-5; D perhaps matches TRBD1 (5 bases). The CDR3 is made up of 14 amino acids. Looked up from germline, CDR1 is ENHRY and CDR2 is SYGVKD. Trimming shortened V by 2 bases and J by 6 bases, and 11 bases separated the two germline ends. The CDR3 DNA sequence: TGTGCCATCAGTGAGGGGGGTCTGGCTCAGCCCCAGCATTTT. It yields the protein CAISEGGLAQPQHF.

J is TRBJ2-7 and V is TRBV5-1; 10 positions match TRBD1. Germline values: CDR1 SGHRS, CDR2 YFSETQ. The CDR3 covers 14 residues. V lost 0 bases and J lost 5; bases outside the gene matches: 2. CDR3 sequence (DNA): TGCGCCAGCAGCTTGGGACAGGGGGCGGACGAGCAGTACTTC. Amino acid sequence: CASSLGQGADEQYF.

This clonotype was seen more than once but under ten times. The gene calls are TRBV20-1 and TRBJ2-1; D not certain. With 4 bases removed from V and 0 bases from J, the gap between germline ends came to 10 bases. This CDR3 region has 14 residues. Germline assignment: CDR1 DFQATT and CDR2 SNEGSKA (reference sequence). This chain's CDR3 is CSATHGISYNEQFF. The CDR3 bases are TGCAGTGCTACCCACGGAATCTCCTACAATGAGCAGTTCTTC.

This clonotype was detected many times. The chain is built from TRBV12-3 or TRBV12-4 and TRBJ2-2; 9 bases fit TRBD1. V trimming: 5 bases; J trimming: 7 bases; junction bases outside the gene matches: 8. This CDR3 region has 15 residues. The CDR3 spells CASSPRDRAGGELFF. In nucleotides, the CDR3 is TGTGCCAGCAGTCCACGGGACAGGGCTGGCGGGGAGCTGTTTTTT.

This clonotype was counted between two and nine times. CDR3 amino acids: CASSLAHREETQYF. CDR3 DNA: TGTGCCAGCAGCTTAGCCCACCGGGAAGAGACCCAGTACTTC. The chain is built from TRBV7-2 and TRBJ2-5; D gene unclear. Germline V gives CDR1 SGHTA, CDR2 FQGNSA. Trimming shortened V by 0 bases and J by 3 bases, and 8 bases separated the two germline ends. CDR3 length: 14 residues.

There are many counts of this clonotype. The gene calls are TRBV10-3 and TRBJ2-1; 16 bases agree with TRBD2. V dropped 5 bases and J dropped 7; count of bases not matched to a gene: 14. Germline loops: CDR1 ENHRY, CDR2 SYGVKD. The CDR3 sequence is 19 residues long. DNA of the CDR3: TGTGCCATCAGTCCTCAGCCGGGGACTAGCGGGGGGGCCAGGAATGAGCAGTTCTTC. Its protein product is CAISPQPGTSGGARNEQFF.

This clonotype was recorded many times. The chain carries TRBV2 and TRBJ2-7, with D uncertain. Per the germline V gene, CDR1 is SNHLY and CDR2 is FYNNEI. With 8 bases removed from V and 1 base from J, the gap between germline ends came to 12 bases. This CDR3 region has 13 residues. CDR3 loop: CASVPPDSYEQYF. The CDR3 coding sequence is TGTGCCAGCGTACCTCCAGATTCCTACGAGCAGTACTTC.

The sample holds a few counts of this clonotype. CDR3 DNA: TGTGCCAGCAGTTTACAGGGGAACACTGAAGCTTTCTTT. Its protein product is CASSLQGNTEAFF. The chain uses TRBV2 and TRBJ1-1; TRBD1 is a possible D gene (6 bases). This CDR3 has 13 residues. CDR1 is SNHLY and CDR2 is FYNNEI in the germline V gene. V was pared by 5 bases and J by 1 base, with 8 bases between.

In its sample, this clonotype was seen a few times. This chain links TRBV11-3 with TRBJ1-1, with a weak D call TRBD1 (6 bases). V was clipped by 0 bases and J by 8 bases, with 13 bases between them. This CDR3 is 14 amino acids long. The germline V gene has CDR1 SGHNT and CDR2 YENEEA. The CDR3 is CASSLEAGQGEAFF. DNA for the CDR3: TGTGCCAGCAGCTTAGAGGCGGGACAAGGAGAAGCTTTCTTT.

V usage is TRBV7-8 and J usage is TRBJ2-7, with D unresolved. Trimming removed 4 bases at V and 1 base at J, with 11 bases between. Germline CDR1 SGHVS, CDR2 FQNEAQ. This CDR3 is built from 14 residues. CDR3 DNA: TGTGCCAGCAGCTCCCATGGTGAATCCTACGAGCAGTACTTC. Residues: CASSSHGESYEQYF.

This clonotype has ten or more counts. The chain uses TRBV2 and TRBJ2-7, with a tentative D call TRBD1 (6 bases). V was trimmed by 6 bases and J by 2 bases, leaving 14 bases between them. Germline CDR1 reads SNHLY; CDR2 reads FYNNEI. CDR3 length: 14 amino acids. The CDR3 loop is CASRYGTPAYEQYF. The CDR3 nucleotides are TGTGCCAGCAGATACGGGACACCTGCCTACGAGCAGTACTTC.

Ten or more counts support this clonotype. This chain links TRBV15 with TRBJ1-2; tentatively, D is TRBD1 (5 bases). V was pared by 4 bases and J by 5 bases, with 26 bases between. Germline values: CDR1 LNHNV, CDR2 YYDKDF (reference sequence). There are 18 residues in the CDR3. The CDR3 DNA follows: TGTGCCACCAGCAAACCTACAGGTTGGGCAATTGGGACTTATGGCTACACCTTC. The encoded protein is CATSKPTGWAIGTYGYTF.

This clonotype has more than one count but fewer than ten. The chain joins TRBV27 to TRBJ1-4; no clear D gene. V lost 2 bases, J lost 6 bases, and 16 bases lay in between. The germline gives CDR1 MNHEY, CDR2 SMNVEV (reference sequence). The CDR3 has 16 residues. The CDR3 spells CASSLVAGRVDEKLFF. Here the CDR3 DNA reads TGTGCCAGCAGTTTAGTCGCCGGGCGCGTGGATGAAAAACTGTTTTTT.

The gene calls are TRBV6-5 and TRBJ2-3, with D perhaps TRBD1 (6 bases). Per the germline V gene, CDR1 is MNHEY and CDR2 is SVGAGI. Trimming removed 6 bases from V and 0 bases from J, with 10 bases in between. This CDR3 is 14 amino acids long. The CDR3 sequence is CASSPGHSTDTQYF. In nucleotides, the CDR3 is TGTGCCAGCAGCCCGGGACATAGCACAGATACGCAGTATTTT.

This clonotype was seen many times. The V gene is TRBV10-3, the J gene TRBJ2-3; D ambiguous. The ends were cut back, 0 bases at V and 0 bases at J, with 4 bases in the middle. Germline assignment: CDR1 ENHRY and CDR2 SYGVKD. This CDR3 comprises 14 residues. The CDR3 region is CAISESQSTDTQYF. In DNA form, the CDR3 reads TGTGCCATCAGTGAGTCTCAGAGCACAGATACGCAGTATTTT.

This clonotype was seen a few times. This sequence joins TRBV7-2 and TRBJ1-6; TRBD1 matches 7 bases. The CDR3 has 15 amino acids. Germline values: CDR1 SGHTA, CDR2 FQGNSA. The trim removed 5 bases at V and 2 bases at J, leaving 3 bases unmatched. The CDR3 region is CASSTGATYNSPLHF. Written as DNA, the CDR3 is TGTGCCAGCAGCACAGGGGCCACCTATAATTCACCCCTCCACTTT. The whole variable domain, remainder taken from reference TRBV7-2 and TRBJ1-6, is GAGVSQSPSNKVTEKGKDVELRCDPISGHTALYWYRQSLGQGLEFLIYFQGNSAPDKSGLPSDRFSAERTGGSVSTLTIQRTQQEDSAVYLCASSTGATYNSPLHFGNGTRLTVT.